The entry that follows covers one T cell receptor beta chain sequence. This sample stems from a study of blood T cell repertoires in COVID-19. Using immunoSEQ multiplex PCR, the repertoire was profiled, and TCRdb retains in-frame clones only, with some absent. The table lists about 160,000 clones, 87% of them singletons. The trim removed 3 bases at V and 5 bases at J, leaving 0 bases unmatched. The CDR3 is 13 amino acids. CDR1 is SGHVS, CDR2 FNYEAQ, per germline. The chain employs TRBV7-6 and TRBJ1-2; 10 bases line up with TRBD1. The sequencing input was peripheral blood. This sequence was found in a woman between 55 and 75 years old who had recovered from COVID-19. For the CDR3, the DNA is TGTGCCAGCAGCTTGGACAGGGGGTATGGCTACACCTTC. Translating it yields CASSLDRGYGYTF.